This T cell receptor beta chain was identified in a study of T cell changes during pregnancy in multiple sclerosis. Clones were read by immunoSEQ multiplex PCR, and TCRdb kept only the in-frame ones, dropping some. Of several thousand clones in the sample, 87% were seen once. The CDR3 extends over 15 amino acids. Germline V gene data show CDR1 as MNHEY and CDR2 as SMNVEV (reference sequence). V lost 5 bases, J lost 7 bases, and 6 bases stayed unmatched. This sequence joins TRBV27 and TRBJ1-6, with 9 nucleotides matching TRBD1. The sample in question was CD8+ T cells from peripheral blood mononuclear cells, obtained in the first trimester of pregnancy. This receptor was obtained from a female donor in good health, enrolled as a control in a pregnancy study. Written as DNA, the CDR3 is TGTGCCAGCAGTAACCTAGGGACAGGGAATTCACCCCTCCACTTT. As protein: CASSNLGTGNSPLHF.